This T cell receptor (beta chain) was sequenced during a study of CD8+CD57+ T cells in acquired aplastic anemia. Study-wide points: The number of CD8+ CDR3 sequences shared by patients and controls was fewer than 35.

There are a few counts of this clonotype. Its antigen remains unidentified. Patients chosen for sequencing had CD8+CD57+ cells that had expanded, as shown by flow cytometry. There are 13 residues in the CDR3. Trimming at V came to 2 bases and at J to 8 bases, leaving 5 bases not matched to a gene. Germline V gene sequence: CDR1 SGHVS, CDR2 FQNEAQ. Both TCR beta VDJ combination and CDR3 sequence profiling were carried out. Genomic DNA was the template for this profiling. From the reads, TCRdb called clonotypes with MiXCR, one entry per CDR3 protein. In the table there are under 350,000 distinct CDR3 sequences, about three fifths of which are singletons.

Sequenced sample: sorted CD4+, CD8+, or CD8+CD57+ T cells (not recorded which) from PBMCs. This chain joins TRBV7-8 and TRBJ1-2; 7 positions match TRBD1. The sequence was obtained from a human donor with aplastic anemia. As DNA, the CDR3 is TGTGCCAGCAGCTTAAAGGGGGCTGGGGGCTACACCTTC. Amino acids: CASSLKGAGGYTF.